Below are 26 T cell receptor beta chains sequenced from a single sample in a study of cytomegalovirus exposure and HLA in healthy donors. PCR employed 60 Vbeta and 13 Jbeta primers. Only in-frame clones appear in the TCRdb table, and some are missing; sequencing was by immunoSEQ multiplex PCR. This sample carries roughly 160,000 clones, 77% of them seen once, and the ten largest clones take approximately 1.6%. The sample comprised PBMCs. The receptor source for this set is a woman in her twenties or thirties in good health and CMV-seronegative.

The genes are TRBV12-5 and TRBJ2-7; D perhaps matches TRBD1 (5 bases). Germline V lookup: CDR1 LGHNT, CDR2 FRNRAP. The CDR3 loop spans 13 amino acids. V dropped 1 base and J dropped 3 bases, with 7 bases sitting between them. In nucleotides, the CDR3 is TGTGCTAGTGGTTTGGCAGGGTACTACGAGCAGTACTTC. Its translation is CASGLAGYYEQYF.

The gene calls are TRBV15 and TRBJ2-7; 10 bases fit TRBD1. Trimming removed 5 bases from V and 0 bases from J; junction bases left unmatched: 4. Germline V gene data show CDR1 as LNHNV and CDR2 as YYDKDF (reference sequence). The CDR3 has 15 residues. The CDR3 bases are TGTGCCACCAGCGAAGACAGGGGGCTCTCCTACGAGCAGTACTTC. Its protein is CATSEDRGLSYEQYF.

This clone was counted a few times. This chain connects TRBV7-9 to TRBJ1-2, with D possibly being TRBD1 (5 bases). Trimming removed 1 base from V and 5 bases from J, with 17 bases in between. The CDR3 loop spans 16 amino acids. Germline V gene lookup returns CDR1 SEHNR and CDR2 FQNEAQ (reference sequence). The CDR3 region is CASSLEGPRRGYGYTF. The CDR3 region has the DNA TGTGCCAGCAGCTTAGAGGGGCCGCGGCGGGGATATGGCTACACCTTC.

This sequence joins TRBV7-6 and TRBJ2-7, with D possibly matching TRBD2 (6 bases). The germline gives CDR1 SGHVS, CDR2 FNYEAQ. This CDR3 comprises 16 residues. Trimming stripped 0 bases from V and 1 base from J, with 13 bases between. In nucleotides, the CDR3 is TGTGCCAGCAGCTTAGCTGGCGGGAAATCATCCTACGAGCAGTACTTC. It translates to CASSLAGGKSSYEQYF.

The chain recombines TRBV7-9 with TRBJ2-2; D perhaps matches TRBD2 (5 bases). The ends were cut back, 2 bases at V and 2 bases at J, with 9 bases in the middle. Per germline, CDR1 SEHNR and CDR2 FQNEAQ (reference sequence). There are 15 residues in the CDR3. The CDR3 DNA is TGTGCCAGCAGCTTAATCGGGGTAAACACCGGGGAGCTGTTTTTT. It is translated as CASSLIGVNTGELFF.

This clone was observed once. This chain connects TRBV30 to TRBJ2-3; D not certain. CDR1 GTSNPN and CDR2 SVGIG come from the germline V gene (reference sequence). V was shortened by 1 base and J by 0 bases, with 11 bases between the two germline ends. The CDR3 contains 15 residues. The CDR3: CAWSAGGSSTDTQYF. CDR3 sequence (DNA): TGTGCCTGGAGTGCTGGCGGTTCTAGCACAGATACGCAGTATTTT. Drawing the rest from reference TRBV30 and TRBJ2-3, the complete variable domain is SQTIHQWPATLVQPVGSPLSLECTVEGTSNPNLYWYRQAAGRGLQLLFYSVGIGQISSEVPQNLSASRPQDRQFILSSKKLLLSDSGFYLCAWSAGGSSTDTQYFGPGTRLTVL.

The chain uses TRBV4-1 and TRBJ2-1; TRBD1 aligns across 9 bases. Trimming at V came to 4 bases and at J to 8 bases, leaving 12 bases not matched to a gene. The CDR3 spans 16 residues. The germline V gene encodes CDR1 MGHRA and CDR2 YSYEKL. The chain's CDR3 is CASSPAAQGQGHEQFF. The CDR3 DNA reads as TGCGCCAGCAGCCCTGCTGCCCAGGGACAGGGCCATGAGCAGTTCTTC.

The chain combines TRBV6-5 with TRBJ2-7; D is perhaps TRBD1 (5 bases). The CDR3 loop spans 14 amino acids. V dropped 5 bases and J dropped 3 bases, with 14 bases sitting between them. Germline CDR1 is MNHEY and CDR2 is SVGAGI. This chain's CDR3 is CASSPPTGYYEQYF. The DNA of the CDR3 is TGTGCCAGCAGTCCCCCCACAGGTTACTACGAGCAGTACTTC.

This clone was seen more than once but under ten times. V usage is TRBV29-1 and J usage is TRBJ1-2; TRBD1 might be the D (6 bases). Germline CDR1 and CDR2: SQVTM and ANQGSEA. The ends were cut back, 6 bases at V and 7 bases at J, with 12 bases in the middle. This CDR3 comprises 11 residues. The CDR3 DNA sequence: TGCAGCGTCCAACAGGGTTTTGGCTACACCTTC. It translates to CSVQQGFGYTF.

The CDR3 coding sequence is TGCGCCAGCAGCACAGCCGGGACAACCGGGCAGCCCCAGCATTTT. Protein: CASSTAGTTGQPQHF. The chain links TRBV5-1 to TRBJ1-5, with D possibly matching TRBD1 (6 bases). This CDR3 comprises 15 residues. The V end was cut by 4 bases, the J end by 7 bases, with 18 bases between. CDR1 SGHRS and CDR2 YFSETQ come from the germline V gene.

The chain has TRBV2 and TRBJ1-2; D remains unclear. This CDR3 is 11 amino acids long. Between the trimmed V and J ends, which lost 8 bases and 2 bases, there was a span of 6 bases. The germline gives CDR1 SNHLY, CDR2 FYNNEI. CDR3 region: CASERNYGYTF. CDR3 coding DNA: TGTGCCAGCGAGAGGAACTATGGCTACACCTTC.

The chain has TRBV2 and TRBJ1-1, with TRBD1 as a possible D gene (5 bases). Germline-derived CDR1 and CDR2 are SNHLY and FYNNEI. The CDR3 is made up of 13 amino acids. With 8 bases removed from V and 5 bases from J, the gap between germline ends came to 15 bases. CDR3 DNA: TGTGCCAGCCTCCGGGACTCAGGTACTGAAGCTTTCTTT. Translating gives CASLRDSGTEAFF.

This clone came up once. CDR3 in amino acids: CASGAGASGFSSYNEQFF. The CDR3, as DNA: TGTGCCAGCGGTGCCGGGGCTAGCGGGTTTAGCTCCTACAATGAGCAGTTCTTC. The chain uses TRBV2 and TRBJ2-1, with TRBD2 identical over 8 bases. Germline V lookup: CDR1 SNHLY, CDR2 FYNNEI. This CDR3 is 18 amino acids long. V shed 8 bases, J shed 0 bases, and the junction held 15 bases outside the gene matches.

The V gene is TRBV18, the J gene TRBJ2-7; 8 bases match TRBD2. The CDR3 spans 17 residues. Trimming at V came to 3 bases and at J to 1 base, leaving 11 bases not matched to a gene. From germline, CDR1 is KGHSH and CDR2 LQKENI. CDR3 sequence reads: CASSPLRVGGGSYEQYF. The CDR3 DNA reads as TGTGCCAGCTCACCGTTGAGAGTGGGCGGGGGGTCCTACGAGCAGTACTTC.

Regarding this clone: The same CDR3 arises from other DNA sequences in this sample as well. This rearrangement joins TRBV19 to TRBJ1-5; D gene uncertain. V was clipped by 0 bases and J by 7 bases, with 7 bases between them. This CDR3 spans 13 amino acids. The germline gives CDR1 LNHDA, CDR2 SQIVND (reference sequence). The CDR3 is CASSIDRLQPQHF. CDR3 nucleotides: TGTGCCAGTAGTATAGACAGGTTACAGCCCCAGCATTTT. Full variable domain (remainder filled in from reference TRBV19 and TRBJ1-5): DGGITQSPKYLFRKEGQNVTLSCEQNLNHDAMYWYRQDPGQGLRLIYYSQIVNDFQKGDIAEGYSVSREKKESFPLTVTSAQKNPTAFYLCASSIDRLQPQHFGDGTRLSIL.

The chain recombines TRBV7-8 with TRBJ1-2, with D hard to call. V dropped 1 base and J dropped 7 bases, with 13 bases sitting between them. The V gene's germline CDR1 is SGHVS and CDR2 FQNEAQ. The CDR3 contains 14 residues. DNA for the CDR3: TGTGCCAGCAGCTTAGGACACTCGGCCCTTGGCTACACCTTC. This encodes CASSLGHSALGYTF.

V is TRBV5-6 and J is TRBJ1-2; 11 bases map to TRBD1. Germline V lookup: CDR1 SGHDT, CDR2 YYEEEE. There are 16 residues in the CDR3. Trimming cost V 0 bases and J 2 bases; bases outside gene matches: 3. CDR3 residues: CASSLAGQGVNYGYTF. The DNA of the CDR3 is TGTGCCAGCAGCTTGGCGGGACAGGGGGTGAACTATGGCTACACCTTC.

Turning to this clone: Different DNA sequences within this sample yield the same CDR3. The V gene is TRBV28, the J gene TRBJ1-1; 8 positions agree with TRBD1. V shed 6 bases and J 6 bases; nucleotides not matched to a gene: 12. Germline values: CDR1 MDHEN, CDR2 SYDVKM. CDR3 size: 15 residues. CDR3 sequence (DNA): TGTGCCAGCAGCCCTCCAACAGGGGGAAAGGCTGAAGCTTTCTTT. Its translation is CASSPPTGGKAEAFF. Drawing the rest from reference TRBV28 and TRBJ1-1, the complete variable domain is DVKVTQSSRYLVKRTGEKVFLECVQDMDHENMFWYRQDPGLGLRLIYFSYDVKMKEKGDIPEGYSVSREKKERFSLILESASTNQTSMYLCASSPPTGGKAEAFFGQGTRLTVV.

The V gene is TRBV2, the J gene TRBJ2-2; tentative D call: TRBD2 (5 bases). The CDR3 sequence is 12 residues long. The V gene lost 5 bases and the J gene lost 6 bases, with 7 bases spanning the gap. In germline, CDR1 is SNHLY, CDR2 FYNNEI. This chain's CDR3 is CASSLGAGELFF. For the CDR3, the DNA is TGTGCCAGCAGTCTCGGGGCCGGGGAGCTGTTTTTT.

This chain joins TRBV7-9 and TRBJ2-7; D perhaps matches TRBD1 (6 bases). The V gene's germline CDR1 is SEHNR and CDR2 FQNEAQ (reference sequence). Trimming removed 2 bases at V and 0 bases at J, with 14 bases between. The CDR3 sequence is 16 residues long. The CDR3 DNA reads as TGTGCCAGCAGCTTAAGGGGACACCTCAGCTCCTACGAGCAGTACTTC. Translation gives CASSLRGHLSSYEQYF.

The sample holds a few counts of this clone. V and J are TRBV7-2 and TRBJ2-2, with 9 bases fitting TRBD2. Germline loops: CDR1 SGHTA, CDR2 FQGNSA. This CDR3 contains 16 residues. The V segment lost 5 bases and the J segment 2 bases; nucleotides outside the gene matches: 6. DNA of the CDR3: TGTGCCAGCAGCCCACAAGCGGGAGGTAACACCGGGGAGCTGTTTTTT. Its translation: CASSPQAGGNTGELFF.

This clone was observed a single time. The junction departs from the called germline gene at one end, perhaps through a read error. The chain couples TRBV14 to TRBJ2-2; a weak D match, TRBD2 (6 bases). The length of the CDR3 is 17 residues. Germline V gives CDR1 SGHDN, CDR2 FVKESK. The CDR3 DNA follows: TGTGCCAGCAGACAAGGGCGGGGCGGTACAGACACCGGGGAGCTGTTTTTT. Translating gives CASRQGRGGTDTGELFF.

This chain joins TRBV5-1 and TRBJ2-1, with 11 bases aligning to TRBD2. Trimming at V came to 8 bases and at J to 5 bases, leaving 6 bases not matched to a gene. The germline V gene encodes CDR1 SGHRS and CDR2 YFSETQ. There are 14 residues in the CDR3. The CDR3: CASSPGLADNEQFF. The CDR3 nucleotides read TGCGCCAGTTCGCCGGGACTAGCGGACAATGAGCAGTTCTTC.

The chain combines TRBV7-2 with TRBJ1-4; D remains ambiguous. Germline V gene data show CDR1 as SGHTA and CDR2 as FQGNSA. The ends were cut back, 5 bases at V and 0 bases at J, with 13 bases in the middle. CDR3 size: 16 residues. In nucleotides, the CDR3 is TGTGCCAGCAGCCCCTGGACGGGAACAACTAATGAAAAACTGTTTTTT. This translates into CASSPWTGTTNEKLFF.

The rearrangement uses TRBV9 and TRBJ2-1; 8 nucleotides agree with TRBD1. The trim removed 2 bases at V and 6 bases at J, leaving 7 bases unmatched. From germline, CDR1 is SGDLS and CDR2 YYNGEE. This CDR3 is 15 amino acids long. The CDR3 sequence: CASSVQGAISNEQFF. For the CDR3, the DNA is TGTGCCAGCAGCGTTCAGGGGGCTATTTCCAATGAGCAGTTCTTC.

The rearrangement uses TRBV6-6 and TRBJ2-7; 11 nucleotides align to TRBD1. V lost 0 bases and J lost 4; bases outside the gene matches: 2. Germline CDR1 reads MNHNY; CDR2 reads SVGAGI (reference sequence). The length of the CDR3 is 15 residues. In nucleotides, the CDR3 is TGTGCCAGCAGTTACTCTGGGACAGGGGGTTACGAGCAGTACTTC. This encodes CASSYSGTGGYEQYF.